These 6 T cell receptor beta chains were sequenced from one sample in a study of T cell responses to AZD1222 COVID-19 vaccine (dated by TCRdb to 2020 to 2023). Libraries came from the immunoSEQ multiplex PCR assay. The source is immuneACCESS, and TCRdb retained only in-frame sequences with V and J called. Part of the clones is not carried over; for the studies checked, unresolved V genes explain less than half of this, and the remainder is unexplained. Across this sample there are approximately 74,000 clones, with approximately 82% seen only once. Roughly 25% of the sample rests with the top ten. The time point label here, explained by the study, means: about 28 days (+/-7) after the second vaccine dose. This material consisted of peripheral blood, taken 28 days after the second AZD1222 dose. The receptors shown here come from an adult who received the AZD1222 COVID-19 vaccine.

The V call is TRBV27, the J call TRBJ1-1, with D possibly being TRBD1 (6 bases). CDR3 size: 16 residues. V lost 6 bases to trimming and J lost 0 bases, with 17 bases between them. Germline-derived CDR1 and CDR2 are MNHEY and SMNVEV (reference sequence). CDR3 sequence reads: CASRRSGGRLNTEAFF. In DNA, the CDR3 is TGTGCCAGCAGACGGAGTGGGGGGCGTCTGAACACTGAAGCTTTCTTT.

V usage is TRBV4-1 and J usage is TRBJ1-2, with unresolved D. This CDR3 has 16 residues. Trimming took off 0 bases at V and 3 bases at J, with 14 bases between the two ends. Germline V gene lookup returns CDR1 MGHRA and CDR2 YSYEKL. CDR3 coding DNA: TGCGCCAGCAGCCAAGAAAGGACGCCCGACGACTATGGCTACACCTTC. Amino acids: CASSQERTPDDYGYTF.

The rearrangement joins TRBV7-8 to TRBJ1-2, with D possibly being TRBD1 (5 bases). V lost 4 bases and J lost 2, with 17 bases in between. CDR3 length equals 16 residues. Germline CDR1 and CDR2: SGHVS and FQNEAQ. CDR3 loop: CASSYPAGTGNYGYTF. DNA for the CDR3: TGTGCCAGCAGCTACCCAGCGGGGACGGGAAACTATGGCTACACCTTC. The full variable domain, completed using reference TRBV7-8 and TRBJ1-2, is GAGVSQSPRYKVAKRGQDVALRCDPISGHVSLFWYQQALGQGPEFLTYFQNEAQLDKSGLPSDRFFAERPEGSVSTLKIQRTQQEDSAVYLCASSYPAGTGNYGYTFGSGTRLTVV.

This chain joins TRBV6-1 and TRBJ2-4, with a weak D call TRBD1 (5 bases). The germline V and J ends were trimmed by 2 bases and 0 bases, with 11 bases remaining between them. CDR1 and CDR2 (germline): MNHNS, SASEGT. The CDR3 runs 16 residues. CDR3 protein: CASSESRALAKNIQYF. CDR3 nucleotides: TGTGCCAGCAGTGAATCCAGGGCCCTAGCCAAAAACATTCAGTACTTC.

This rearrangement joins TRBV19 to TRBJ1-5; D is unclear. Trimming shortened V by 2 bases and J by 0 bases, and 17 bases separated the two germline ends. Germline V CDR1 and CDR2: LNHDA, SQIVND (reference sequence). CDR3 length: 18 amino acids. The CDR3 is CASSIIRSPIYSNQPQHF. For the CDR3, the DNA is TGTGCCAGTAGTATAATCCGCAGCCCCATTTATAGCAATCAGCCCCAGCATTTT.

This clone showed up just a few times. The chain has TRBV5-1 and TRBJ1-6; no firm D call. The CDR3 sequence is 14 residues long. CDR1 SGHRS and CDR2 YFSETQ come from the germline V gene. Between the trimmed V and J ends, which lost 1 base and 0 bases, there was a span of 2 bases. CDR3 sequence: CASSLLSYNSPLHF. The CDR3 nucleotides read TGCGCCAGCAGCTTGCTCTCCTATAATTCACCCCTCCACTTT.